The clone carrying this TCR beta chain was detected many times. Its specificity is unknown. The data originate from a study of regulatory T cells in long-lasting Graves disease. Background on the study: Persistent cases took antithyroid drugs over 5 years and stayed TSH receptor antibody positive.

V gave up 2 bases and J gave up 2 bases, with 7 bases separating them. The CDR3 contains 13 residues. CDR1 and CDR2 (germline): MNHEY, SMNVEV (reference sequence). Study findings and constraints: Gene preferences differed: TRBV28, TRBJ1-2, TRBJ2-5 in persistent cases.

Assembly of TCR beta libraries relied on iRepertoire HTBI primers together with Arm-PCR of CDR3 regions. MiXCR, applied by TCRdb to the multiplex PCR reads, yields one record per CDR3 protein. The sample includes about 430,000 distinct CDR3 sequences, around 23% seen only once; the top ten take about 13%. Time point noted: persistent/refractory GD, antithyroid drugs over 5 years with positive TRAb. Preparation of the TCR library used RNA extracted from PBMCs. Graves' disease was diagnosed by American Thyroid Association guidelines. This TCR was sampled from a female donor with Graves disease. The V call is TRBV27, the J call TRBJ2-7; D is unclear. The sample here was peripheral blood mononuclear cells (PBMCs), taken when the disease was refractory, from a patient treated with antithyroid drugs. The CDR3 DNA follows: TGTGCCAGCAGTTTACTAGGGACCTACGAGCAGTACTTC. Its translation: CASSLLGTYEQYF.